These T cell receptor beta chains were read from a single sample in a study of OX40 agonist ivuxolimab in advanced cancers. The assay was immunoSEQ multiplex PCR, and TCRdb's table has in-frame clones only and misses some. This table has about 99,000 clones, roughly 95% appearing once. Sequencing used CD4+ or CD8+ T cells sorted from blood, obtained in a trial of the OX40 agonist ivuxolimab. These receptors were collected from an adult with an advanced solid tumor such as melanoma, head and neck, liver or kidney cancer. Both conserved end residues are part of each CDR3. The D gene is left open where the match is weak. Only part of the rows carry a size: once, few, many, or a class if the clone is expanded.

clone_size | j_call | v_call | d_call | cdr3_aa | cdr3_nt
. | TRBJ1-3 | TRBV28 | . | CASSPPGTRDTIYF | TGTGCCAGCAGCCCCCCCGGGACGAGGGACACCATATATTTT
few | TRBJ1-6 | TRBV6-1 | . | CASSEYGGRALHF | TGTGCCAGCAGTGAATATGGAGGACGGGCCCTCCACTTT
. | TRBJ2-1 | TRBV28 | . | CASSFTLDDEQFF | TGTGCCAGCAGTTTCACATTGGACGATGAGCAGTTCTTC
. | TRBJ2-2 | TRBV4-3 | . | CASSQDIGTANTGELFF | TGCGCCAGCAGCCAAGATATCGGGACGGCGAACACCGGGGAGCTGTTTTTT
. | TRBJ2-1 | TRBV5-4 | . | CASSLATTGGYNEQFF | TGTGCCAGCAGCTTGGCGACCACCGGGGGCTACAATGAGCAGTTCTTC
. | TRBJ2-7 | TRBV27 | TRBD1 | CASSTTGGKLYEQYF | TGTGCCAGCAGTACCACAGGGGGAAAACTGTACGAGCAGTACTTC
. | TRBJ2-3 | TRBV27 | . | CASSPESTDTQYF | TGTGCCAGCAGTCCAGAAAGCACAGATACGCAGTATTTT
once | TRBJ2-3 | TRBV5-1 | TRBD1 | CASSWGQGGTDTQYF | TGCGCCAGCAGCTGGGGACAGGGGGGCACAGATACGCAGTATTTT
. | TRBJ1-1 | TRBV19 | . | CASSLVTAPNTEAFF | TGTGCCAGTAGTCTGGTGACAGCACCGAACACTGAAGCTTTCTTT
. | TRBJ1-1 | TRBV4-1 | . | CASSQVRGMNTEAFF | TGCGCCAGCAGCCAAGTCCGGGGGATGAACACTGAAGCTTTCTTT
. | TRBJ1-2 | TRBV28 | TRBD1 | CASSSLDRMNYGYTF | TGTGCCAGCAGTTCTTTGGACAGGATGAACTATGGCTACACCTTC
. | TRBJ2-7 | TRBV27 | . | CASSSNRDTTYEQYF | TGTGCCAGCAGTTCCAACCGGGACACCACCTACGAGCAGTACTTC
. | TRBJ1-1 | TRBV7-3 | . | CASSLAGEANTEAFF | TGTGCCAGCAGCCTTGCAGGGGAGGCGAACACTGAAGCTTTCTTT
. | TRBJ2-7 | TRBV29-1 | . | CSVEEHGGRGVSYEQYF | TGCAGCGTTGAAGAGCACGGCGGGCGCGGAGTGTCCTACGAGCAGTACTTC
. | TRBJ1-5 | TRBV5-1 | . | CASSLDPSQPQHF | TGCGCCAGCAGCTTGGATCCCTCCCAGCCCCAGCATTTT
. | TRBJ1-2 | TRBV4-1 | . | CASSQVTTAPGYTF | TGCGCCAGCAGCCAAGTGACGACAGCTCCTGGCTACACCTTC
. | TRBJ1-1 | TRBV6-1 | . | CASSDHGEWGPEAFF | TGTGCCAGCAGTGACCACGGTGAGTGGGGACCTGAAGCTTTCTTT